This T cell receptor (beta chain) was found in a study of shared clonotypes between healthy human individuals. The assay was immunoSEQ multiplex PCR, and TCRdb's table has in-frame clones only and misses some. The table includes about 2.1 million clones, approximately 94% detected once. This CDR3 has 12 residues. Trimming took 3 bases from V and 8 from J, leaving 7 bases between them. Per the germline V gene, CDR1 is MGHRA and CDR2 is YSYEKL. Naive CD8 cells lacked CD45RO and underwent positive selection for CCR7, leaving out terminally differentiated effector memory CD45RA+ cells. Material for sequencing was naive CD8+ T cells from PBMCs. This sequence was found in a man between 18 and 35 years old in good health. Some clones in this sample may be carry-over from other donors' samples. The J gene is TRBJ1-4, the V gene TRBV4-1; D uncertain. CDR3 loop: CASSQIREKLFF. The CDR3 DNA follows: TGCGCCAGCAGCCAGATACGGGAAAAACTGTTTTTT.